This TCR beta chain was sequenced in a study of multiple sclerosis patients with progressive multifocal leukoencephalopathy. About the study: Longitudinal control samples came from natalizumab-treated multiple sclerosis patients without PML.

This CDR3 region has 14 residues. V lost 1 base and J lost 4, with 10 bases in between. Per germline, CDR1 SGHTA and CDR2 FQGNSA. Some clones are missing from TCRdb's copy, which holds only in-frame ones; the method was immunoSEQ multiplex PCR. The sample contains tens of thousands of clones, 89% of which appear only once. This sample's time point: before natalizumab initiation. The chain employs TRBV7-2 and TRBJ1-2; D is unclear. Sequenced: PBMCs. This receptor was identified in a human donor with multiple sclerosis. Here the CDR3 reads CASSLGRVGYGYTF. The CDR3 DNA follows: TGTGCCAGCAGCTTAGGACGGGTGGGCTATGGCTACACCTTC. Combining the CDR3 with reference TRBV7-2 and TRBJ1-2 gives the whole variable domain GAGVSQSPSNKVTEKGKDVELRCDPISGHTALYWYRQSLGQGLEFLIYFQGNSAPDKSGLPSDRFSAERTGGSVSTLTIQRTQQEDSAVYLCASSLGRVGYGYTFGSGTRLTVV.